The clone carrying this T cell receptor beta chain was seen only once. The table came from immunoSEQ multiplex PCR; TCRdb's copy has only in-frame clones and leaves some out. The sample lists 100,000 or so clones, 70% to 90% seen once, with more than 0.8% in the top ten. The sample is drawn from a study of OX40 agonist ivuxolimab in advanced cancers. The sample was CD4+ or CD8+ T cells sorted from blood, taken in a trial of the OX40 agonist ivuxolimab. The TCR sequence derives from an adult with an advanced solid tumor such as melanoma, head and neck, liver or kidney cancer.

The CDR3 loop reads CASSLDRGRSGYTF. The CDR3 DNA is TGTGCCAGCAGTTTGGACAGGGGGCGTTCAGGCTACACCTTC. The chain has TRBV27 and TRBJ1-2; TRBD1 agrees at 11 bases. J gave up 8 bases and V 3 bases, and 5 bases lay outside the gene matches. CDR3 length equals 14 residues. CDR1 and CDR2 (germline): MNHEY, SMNVEV (reference sequence).